The TCR beta chain described here comes from a study of memory CD4+ T cells and cytomegalovirus serostatus. Study-wide context: Of the healthy Belgian adults, 9 were CMV seropositive and 20 to 30 seronegative. General observations from the study: Each of 67 CMV-associated TCRbeta sequences occurred in one to five individuals.

Generated by immunoSEQ multiplex PCR, the TCRdb table keeps only in-frame clones and is missing some. The sample yields tens of thousands of clones, around four fifths seen once. Single viable CD3+CD4+CD8-CD45RO+ cells were sorted as the memory CD4+ T cells. Serum IgG to CMV pp150, pp28, p38 and p52 defined serostatus. Total CD4+ T cells were enriched by CD4 positive selection. Regarding this clone: Its antigen remains unidentified.

CDR1 LGHNA and CDR2 YNFKEQ come from the germline V gene. This CDR3 region has 18 residues. V lost 2 bases and J lost 7; bases outside the gene matches: 14. The origin of this receptor is an adult in good health and CMV-seronegative. The genes are TRBV4-2 and TRBJ2-1, with 10 bases aligning to TRBD2. The sequenced material came from memory CD4+ T cells from blood. As DNA, the CDR3 is TGTGCCAGCAGCCAACGGCCTGCTCTAGCGGGAGATGGTAATGAGCAGTTCTTC. This gives the protein CASSQRPALAGDGNEQFF.